A selection of T cell receptor beta chains follows, all from one sample in a study of ipilimumab plus nivolumab after autologous stem cell transplantation. Data came from immunoSEQ multiplex PCR; TCRdb stores just in-frame clones and leaves some out. The sample has about 17,000 clones; under 85% are singletons. This specimen consisted of PBMCs, obtained in a trial of ipilimumab plus nivolumab as post-transplant consolidation. The receptors come from a male donor with diffuse large B-cell lymphoma. Each CDR3 is given with its conserved first and last residue. A D gene is named only where the DNA matches it firmly. Size tells how often a clone was seen (once, few, many) or the class of an expanded clone, and some rows leave it out.

V gene	D gene	J gene	CDR3 length	clone size	CDR3 DNA	CDR3 protein
TRBV25-1	-	TRBJ2-7	12	-	TGTGCCAGCAGTGAGTACGCCTACGAGCAGTACTTC	CASSEYAYEQYF
TRBV21-1	-	TRBJ2-7	14	-	TGTGCCAGCAGCAAAAGGGACAGAACCTGGGAGCAGTACTTC	CASSKRDRTWEQYF
TRBV6-1	-	TRBJ2-7	16	-	TGTGCCAGCAGTGATAAACACGGTCTTACCGATCTGGAGCAGTACTTC	CASSDKHGLTDLEQYF
TRBV28	TRBD1	TRBJ2-1	15	-	TGTGCCAGCTACACCCGGGACAGTCGCTACAATGAGCAGTTCTTC	CASYTRDSRYNEQFF
TRBV7-2	-	TRBJ2-1	13	-	TGTGCCAGCATCTCGCCGGGGACCAATGAGCAGTTCTTC	CASISPGTNEQFF
TRBV2	-	TRBJ2-4	16	-	TGTGCCAGCAGTGAAGTCAGGATGGATGGCAAAAACATTCAGTACTTC	CASSEVRMDGKNIQYF
TRBV10-1	-	TRBJ1-2	14	once	TGCGCCAGCAGTGAGAGTCCGGGGAACTATGGCTACACCTTC	CASSESPGNYGYTF
TRBV19	-	TRBJ2-7	14	-	TGTGCCAGTAGTATCCGGGACCCATACTACGAGCAGTACTTC	CASSIRDPYYEQYF
TRBV10-3	-	TRBJ2-7	12	-	TGTGCCATCGGCGATTCGGCGAACGAGCAGTACTTC	CAIGDSANEQYF
TRBV29-1	-	TRBJ1-1	11	-	TGCAGCGGGTCCAGGTGGGGAGAAGCTTTCTTT	CSGSRWGEAFF
TRBV21-1	-	TRBJ2-7	13	-	TGTGCCAACCCGGGGCCGCTGCACTACGAGCAGTACTTC	CANPGPLHYEQYF
TRBV28	TRBD1	TRBJ1-5	15	-	TGTGCCAGCAGCAAACAGGGGGCTATCAATCAGCCCCAGCATTTT	CASSKQGAINQPQHF
TRBV2	-	TRBJ1-1	13	medium-sized	TGTGCCAGCAGTGAGGCCGAGAACACTGAAGCTTTCTTT	CASSEAENTEAFF
TRBV6-5	TRBD1	TRBJ1-2	13	-	TGTGCCAGCAGTTTGGACAGGGGGTTCGGCTACACCTTC	CASSLDRGFGYTF
TRBV7-3	TRBD2	TRBJ2-1	16	-	TGTGCCAGCAGCTTAGGGGGACTAGCGGGAGGAGGAGAGCAGTTCTTC	CASSLGGLAGGGEQFF
TRBV11-1	TRBD2	TRBJ2-5	13	once	TGTGCCAGCAGCAGCGGGGGGGCAGAGACCCAGTACTTC	CASSSGGAETQYF
TRBV15	-	TRBJ2-5	15	-	TGTGCCACCAGCAGAGATTGGCCAGATCAAGAGACCCAGTACTTC	CATSRDWPDQETQYF
TRBV29-1	TRBD1	TRBJ2-7	11	-	TGCAGCGCTGGGGACAGCTACGAGCAGTACTTC	CSAGDSYEQYF
TRBV19	-	TRBJ1-4	14	-	TGTGCCAGTAGTATGACAGCAACTAATGAAAAACTGTTTTTT	CASSMTATNEKLFF
TRBV7-2	TRBD1	TRBJ2-7	16	-	TGTGCCAGCAGCTCCACCGGGACAGGGCAGTCCTACGAGCAGTACTTC	CASSSTGTGQSYEQYF
TRBV27	-	TRBJ1-5	15	-	TGTGCCAGCAGTTTAAGGGGATTTAGCAATCAGCCCCAGCATTTT	CASSLRGFSNQPQHF
TRBV6-5	TRBD1	TRBJ2-2	14	-	TGTGCCAGCAGGGGACAGGGGGGAACCGGGGAGCTGTTTTTT	CASRGQGGTGELFF
TRBV19	-	TRBJ1-2	13	-	TGTGCCAGTAGTATTGACAAGAACTATGGCTACACCTTC	CASSIDKNYGYTF
TRBV7-9	-	TRBJ1-1	15	-	TGTGCCAGCAGCATAAGACAGGTTATGAACACTGAAGCTTTCTTT	CASSIRQVMNTEAFF
TRBV11-3	-	TRBJ2-7	13	-	TGTGCCAGCAGCTTAGAGGGAAACTACGAGCAGTACTTC	CASSLEGNYEQYF
TRBV7-3	-	TRBJ1-3	12	-	TGTGCCAGCAGCCCCGGTGGAAACACCATATATTTT	CASSPGGNTIYF
TRBV9	-	TRBJ1-4	15	-	TGTGCCAGCAGCCCAGACGAGGGCACTAATGAAAAACTGTTTTTT	CASSPDEGTNEKLFF
TRBV7-8	TRBD1	TRBJ1-5	15	-	TGTGCCAGCAGCTTAGATGACAGGGCTTCTCAGCCCCAGCATTTT	CASSLDDRASQPQHF
TRBV2	TRBD2	TRBJ2-5	16	-	TGTGCCAGCAGTGAATGGCTAGCGGGAGGGCCAGAGACCCAGTACTTC	CASSEWLAGGPETQYF
TRBV5-1	-	TRBJ1-2	14	-	TGCGCCAGCAGCTTGGCGTTTGCGACAGATGGCTACACCTTC	CASSLAFATDGYTF
TRBV18	-	TRBJ1-1	14	once	TGTGCCAGCTCACATGACCAGGGATCCACTGAAGCTTTCTTT	CASSHDQGSTEAFF
TRBV6-4	-	TRBJ2-4	15	-	TGTGCCAGCAGTGATTTAGAAGGGGGTCCAAACATTCAGTACTTC	CASSDLEGGPNIQYF
TRBV28	TRBD1	TRBJ2-3	15	-	TGTGCCAGCAGAACTGGGACAGGGTCCCCAGATACGCAGTATTTT	CASRTGTGSPDTQYF
TRBV11-2	-	TRBJ2-7	14	-	TGTGCCAGCAGCTTAGGGGGGCCGTTTAGAGAGCAGTACTTC	CASSLGGPFREQYF
TRBV2	TRBD2	TRBJ2-7	15	-	TGTGCCAGCATCCCCGGGGGGGGATCTCCCTACGAGCAGTACTTC	CASIPGGGSPYEQYF
TRBV30	TRBD2	TRBJ2-1	12	-	TGTGCCTGGCGGGGGGGCTACAATGAGCAGTTCTTC	CAWRGGYNEQFF
TRBV9	-	TRBJ1-3	16	once	TGTGCCAGCAGCGTAGCTCCCACAGGGCCTGGAAACACCATATATTTT	CASSVAPTGPGNTIYF
TRBV2	-	TRBJ1-5	16	-	TGTGCCAGCAGTGAAGATTGGCAGGGGCCTAATCAGCCCCAGCATTTT	CASSEDWQGPNQPQHF
TRBV5-1	-	TRBJ2-7	17	-	TGCGCCAGCAGCTTAAAGGGCGGGAGACAGGGCCTATACGAGCAGTACTTC	CASSLKGGRQGLYEQYF
TRBV9	TRBD2	TRBJ2-3	16	-	TGTGCCAGCAGCGCTCTAGCGGGAGTGATCGCAGATACGCAGTATTTT	CASSALAGVIADTQYF
TRBV2	TRBD2	TRBJ2-1	15	-	TGTGCCAGCAGTGCACGGCTAGCGGGGGGAGGTGAGCAGTTCTTC	CASSARLAGGGEQFF
TRBV29-1	-	TRBJ2-7	12	-	TGCAGCGTAGGGACGGATACCTACGAGCAGTACTTC	CSVGTDTYEQYF
TRBV28	-	TRBJ2-7	12	-	TGTGCCAGCAGTTTAAAGGTCCACGAGCAGTACTTC	CASSLKVHEQYF
TRBV15	TRBD1	TRBJ1-5	16	once	TGTGCCACCAGCACCACCGGGACAGGATCGGGTCAGCCCCAGCATTTT	CATSTTGTGSGQPQHF
TRBV15	-	TRBJ2-5	11	few	TGTGCCACCAGCGACCAAGAGACCCAGTACTTC	CATSDQETQYF
TRBV5-1	TRBD1	TRBJ1-1	15	-	TGCGCCAGCAGCTGGCAGGGGGGGTTGAACACTGAAGCTTTCTTT	CASSWQGGLNTEAFF
TRBV7-9	-	TRBJ1-6	16	-	TGTGCCAGCAGCTCATTTGCCGGGATCTATAATTCACCCCTCCACTTT	CASSSFAGIYNSPLHF
TRBV5-1	-	TRBJ2-5	14	-	TGCGCCAGCAGCTTAGAGGGGCGTCAAGAGACCCAGTACTTC	CASSLEGRQETQYF
TRBV11-3	TRBD2	TRBJ2-3	18	-	TGTGCCAGCAGCCCGATTACTTCTAGCGGGTCTAACCTAGATACGCAGTATTTT	CASSPITSSGSNLDTQYF
TRBV5-4	-	TRBJ2-7	15	-	TGTGCCAGCAGCTTCTCTAGGGGGGCTTCGTACGAGCAGTACTTC	CASSFSRGASYEQYF
TRBV10-2	-	TRBJ2-1	11	-	TGCGCCAGCAGTGAGTCTTATAAGCAGTTCTTC	CASSESYKQFF
TRBV10-3	TRBD1	TRBJ2-7	17	once	TGTGCCATCAGTGAGTACGGGACAGGGGGGCGTCCCTACGAGCAGTACTTC	CAISEYGTGGRPYEQYF